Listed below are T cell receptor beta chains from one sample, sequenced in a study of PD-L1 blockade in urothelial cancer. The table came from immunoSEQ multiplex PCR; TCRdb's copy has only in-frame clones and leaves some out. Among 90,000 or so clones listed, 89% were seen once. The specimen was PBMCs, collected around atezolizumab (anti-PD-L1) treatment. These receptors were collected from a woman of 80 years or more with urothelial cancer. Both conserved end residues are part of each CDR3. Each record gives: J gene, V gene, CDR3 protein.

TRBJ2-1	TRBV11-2	CASSLDPGKGSYNEQFF
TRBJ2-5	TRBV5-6	CASSLGVSGTYQETQYF
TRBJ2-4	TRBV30	CAWSAGTGGVLAKNIQYF
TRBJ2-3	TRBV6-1	CASRGGTDTQYF
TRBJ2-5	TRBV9	CASSAGQGMMETQYF
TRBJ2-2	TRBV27	CASSSTGTGELFF
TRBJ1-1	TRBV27	CASSFQGLLTEAFF
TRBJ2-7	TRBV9	CASSVGLAGGPEEQYF
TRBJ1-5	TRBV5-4	CASSLDGGGNQPQHF
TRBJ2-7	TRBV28	CASSLLAYEQYF
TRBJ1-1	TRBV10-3	CAISDRGAEAFF
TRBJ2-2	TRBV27	CASSLGGGRGAGELFF
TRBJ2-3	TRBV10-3	CATAAGRGQKDTQYF
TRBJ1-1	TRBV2	CASSATGMNTEAFF